What follows is one TCR beta chain and its context. This sample is part of a study of blood T cell repertoires in COVID-19. As for the study in general: Researchers got acute and convalescent COVID-19 samples from the United States, Italy and Spain.

TCRdb's copy holds only in-frame clones and misses some; the assay was immunoSEQ multiplex PCR. The repertoire includes about 150,000 clones, around 76% of them detected once, and around 4% sits in the top ten. Germline CDR1 is MNHEY and CDR2 is SVGAGI. The CDR3 is 15 amino acids. The V segment lost 5 bases and the J segment 3 bases; nucleotides outside the gene matches: 7. J is TRBJ2-3 and V is TRBV6-5, with TRBD1 matching over 8 bases. This sequence was found in a man between 60 and 75 years old with acute or convalescent COVID-19. What was sequenced was peripheral blood. The CDR3 sequence is CASSTQTGVTDTQYF. CDR3 nucleotide sequence: TGTGCCAGCAGTACACAGACAGGGGTTACAGATACGCAGTATTTT.